This T cell receptor (beta chain) originates from a study of T cell repertoires in cytomegalovirus infection. Study summary: Indications of both CMV infection and matching HLA type were provided by public TCR beta signatures. Findings and limits, study-wide: Within the response measured ex vivo, HLA-C-restricted CMV-specific TCR beta clonotypes were dominant. Based on cumulative public TCR beta family frequency, carriers of CMV plus the relevant HLA were identified.

The CDR3 length is 13 residues. Trimming removed 11 bases at V and 4 bases at J, with 17 bases between. Germline CDR1 is SGHVS and CDR2 is FNYEAQ. A single record per CDR3 protein comes from TCRdb applying MiXCR to the reads. Of roughly 230,000 distinct CDR3 sequences in the sample, approximately 24% were seen once. In this sample, this clonotype turned up a few times. Its target is unknown. This rearrangement joins TRBV7-6 to TRBJ1-1, with D maybe TRBD1 (5 bases). What was sequenced was CD8+ T cells from PBMCs. This receptor was identified in a human donor in good health (CMV status not recorded). Some clones in this sample may be carry-over from other donors' samples. This CDR3 is CAVQGALGTEAFF. CDR3 coding DNA: TGTGCCGTGCAGGGTGCCCTGGGCACTGAAGCTTTCTTT.